Shown below are 20 T cell receptor beta chains from a single sample sequenced in a study of blood T cell repertoires in COVID-19. The data were produced by immunoSEQ multiplex PCR, yet TCRdb's version contains in-frame clones alone and is incomplete. The top ten hold about 4.2% of the sample, which has about 300,000 clones, about 89% seen once. The specimen was peripheral blood. These receptors were obtained from a man aged 40-55 years with acute or convalescent COVID-19.

This clone occurred once. V is TRBV28 and J is TRBJ2-3, with D maybe TRBD1 (5 bases). CDR1 and CDR2 (germline): MDHEN, SYDVKM. V lost 5 bases to trimming and J lost 1 base, with 13 bases between them. This CDR3 has 15 amino acids. The CDR3 DNA reads as TGTGCCAGCAGTGCCTATTGGGGCGGCACAGATACGCAGTATTTT. Amino acids: CASSAYWGGTDTQYF. The variable domain in full, completed from reference TRBV28 and TRBJ2-3, reads DVKVTQSSRYLVKRTGEKVFLECVQDMDHENMFWYRQDPGLGLRLIYFSYDVKMKEKGDIPEGYSVSREKKERFSLILESASTNQTSMYLCASSAYWGGTDTQYFGPGTRLTVL.

The chain has TRBV27 and TRBJ2-7; 7 nucleotides agree with TRBD1. Losses at the gene ends were 6 bases for V and 2 bases for J; bases not matched to a gene: 10. Germline values: CDR1 MNHEY, CDR2 SMNVEV (reference sequence). CDR3 length: 15 residues. The CDR3 region has the DNA TGTGCCAGCAGCTTACAGGGGACGTCGACCTACGAGCAGTACTTC. It codes for CASSLQGTSTYEQYF.

This clone has a handful of counts. The V gene is TRBV18, the J gene TRBJ2-3, with a tentative D call TRBD2 (5 bases). Germline V gene lookup returns CDR1 KGHSH and CDR2 LQKENI. This CDR3 spans 13 amino acids. Deletions cut 4 bases from V and 4 bases from J, with 9 bases between. CDR3 sequence: CASSLEAADTQYF. CDR3 coding DNA: TGTGCCAGCTCACTGGAGGCCGCAGATACGCAGTATTTT.

The rearrangement uses TRBV2 and TRBJ1-2, with 10 positions matching TRBD1. CDR1 SNHLY and CDR2 FYNNEI come from the germline V gene. The J segment lost 7 bases and the V segment lost 6 bases, leaving 14 bases of the junction unmatched. This CDR3 spans 16 amino acids. Here the CDR3 reads CASRSPLDRGLGGYTF. The CDR3 DNA follows: TGTGCCAGCAGATCACCACTTGACAGGGGGCTAGGTGGCTACACCTTC.

The gene calls are TRBV20-1 and TRBJ1-2, with D unclear. This CDR3 has 11 amino acids. Germline lookup yields CDR1 DFQATT and CDR2 SNEGSKA (reference sequence). The V and J ends lost 6 bases and 6 bases respectively, with 11 bases between them. The CDR3 nucleotides read TGCAGTGCCAAAGACATAAATGGCTACACCTTC. Translated, it gives CSAKDINGYTF.

The chain links TRBV6-5 to TRBJ1-3, with D tentatively TRBD1 (5 bases). Germline-derived CDR1 and CDR2 are MNHEY and SVGAGI. The CDR3 consists of 15 residues. The germline V and J ends were trimmed by 0 bases and 5 bases, with 11 bases remaining between them. The DNA of the CDR3 is TGTGCCAGCAGTTACTCGCAGGGATGGAGAAACACCATATATTTT. Translation: CASSYSQGWRNTIYF.

The chain uses TRBV2 and TRBJ1-2; no firm D call. The germline V gene encodes CDR1 SNHLY and CDR2 FYNNEI. CDR3 length: 13 amino acids. V lost 1 base and J 8 bases, leaving 11 bases between the germline ends. The CDR3 bases are TGTGCCAGCAGTGAAGAGGCGGGGTCGGGCTACACCTTC. This translates into CASSEEAGSGYTF.

J is TRBJ1-1 and V is TRBV7-8; maybe TRBD1 (5 bases). CDR1 SGHVS and CDR2 FQNEAQ come from the germline V gene. The CDR3 consists of 14 residues. V was shortened by 5 bases and J by 10 bases, with 20 bases between the two germline ends. The CDR3 sequence: CASSPAGLAGGAFF. In nucleotides, the CDR3 is TGTGCCAGCAGCCCGGCGGGATTGGCGGGGGGAGCTTTCTTT.

V and J are TRBV5-1 and TRBJ2-7; possible D gene TRBD2, 5 bases. Trimming took off 4 bases at V and 3 bases at J, with 14 bases between the two ends. Germline V CDR1 and CDR2: SGHRS, YFSETQ. This CDR3 has 14 residues. As DNA, the CDR3 is TGCGCCAGCAGCCCCCTTGCTGCGGGCTACGAGCAGTACTTC. This gives the protein CASSPLAAGYEQYF.

The chain combines TRBV4-2 with TRBJ1-5, with D unresolved. CDR1 is LGHNA and CDR2 is YNFKEQ in the germline V gene. The CDR3 sequence is 15 residues long. V lost 1 base, J lost 6 bases, and 13 bases lay in between. CDR3 sequence: CASSQAQTLSQPQHF. The CDR3 DNA follows: TGTGCCAGCAGCCAAGCCCAAACCCTTAGTCAGCCCCAGCATTTT.

The rearrangement joins TRBV6-5 to TRBJ1-1; weak D call: TRBD1 (5 bases). V lost 6 bases, J lost 0 bases, and 11 bases lay in between. Germline values: CDR1 MNHEY, CDR2 SVGAGI. The CDR3 is made up of 14 amino acids. CDR3: CASRPRVMNTEAFF. In DNA form, the CDR3 reads TGTGCCAGCAGACCCAGGGTCATGAACACTGAAGCTTTCTTT.

The chain carries TRBV10-3 and TRBJ2-2; 7 bases agree with TRBD1. V shed 8 bases and J 2 bases; nucleotides not matched to a gene: 5. CDR3 size: 14 residues. Germline loops: CDR1 ENHRY, CDR2 SYGVKD. CDR3 sequence (DNA): TGTGCCATCGGAGACAGGGTTAACACCGGGGAGCTGTTTTTT. It encodes CAIGDRVNTGELFF.

V usage is TRBV3-1 (or the pseudogene TRBV3-2) and J usage is TRBJ1-2; 10 bases fit TRBD1. After removal of 4 bases from V and 3 bases from J, the junction contained 11 bases not matched to a gene. The CDR3 totals 17 residues. Germline V gives CDR1 LGHDT, CDR2 YNNKEL (reference sequence). The CDR3 DNA sequence: TGTGCCAGCAGCCCGAATGGTCAGACAGGGGGCGACTATGGCTACACCTTC. Residues: CASSPNGQTGGDYGYTF.

The chain links TRBV9 to TRBJ2-3; 7 bases fit TRBD2. The junction had 13 bases not matched to a gene; V was cut back by 2 bases and J by 1 base. Germline values: CDR1 SGDLS, CDR2 YYNGEE. The length of the CDR3 is 18 residues. In DNA, the CDR3 is TGTGCCAGCAGCGTCTCTCTGGGCGGGGGTTACGGCACAGATACGCAGTATTTT. Protein product: CASSVSLGGGYGTDTQYF.

This clone has a handful of counts. The CDR3 here is CATSWGGNYGYTF. CDR3 nucleotides: TGTGCCACCTCGTGGGGGGGTAACTATGGCTACACCTTC. The chain uses TRBV6-5 and TRBJ1-2, with D maybe TRBD1 (5 bases). The germline CDR1 and CDR2 sequences are MNHEY and SVGAGI. V was clipped by 10 bases and J by 1 base, with 13 bases between them. The CDR3 extends over 13 amino acids.

The chain couples TRBV6-1 to TRBJ1-6, with unresolved D. From germline, CDR1 is MNHNS and CDR2 SASEGT. V shed 1 base and J shed 10 bases, with 14 bases lying between them. The CDR3 has 15 amino acids. In DNA form, the CDR3 reads TGTGCCAGCAGTGAAGGGGTCTTCCGAGGCTCACCCCTCCACTTT. Protein: CASSEGVFRGSPLHF.

The V gene is TRBV9, the J gene TRBJ2-3; D is possibly TRBD1 (6 bases). CDR1 and CDR2 from the germline V gene are SGDLS and YYNGEE. V was cut by 3 bases and J by 1 base, with 9 bases left in between. The CDR3 sequence is 14 residues long. This CDR3 reads CASSAGVGTDTQYF. In nucleotides, the CDR3 is TGTGCCAGCAGCGCAGGGGTGGGCACAGATACGCAGTATTTT.

Only a few counts were recorded for this clone. This chain uses TRBV4-1 with TRBJ1-4; D unclear. Between the trimmed V and J ends, which lost 1 base and 4 bases, there was a span of 7 bases. The CDR3 sequence is 14 residues long. Germline values: CDR1 MGHRA, CDR2 YSYEKL. The CDR3, as DNA: TGCGCCAGCAGCCAAGTACATGATAATGAAAAACTGTTTTTT. Translating it yields CASSQVHDNEKLFF.

The V and J genes are TRBV6-5 and TRBJ1-2, with TRBD1 identical over 9 bases. CDR3 size: 14 residues. J was trimmed by 7 bases and V by 9 bases; bases with no gene match: 12. Looked up from germline, CDR1 is MNHEY and CDR2 is SVGAGI. The chain's CDR3 is CASYPGSTGGGYTF. CDR3 coding DNA: TGTGCCAGTTACCCCGGGTCGACAGGGGGTGGCTACACCTTC.

The chain combines TRBV7-3 with TRBJ2-2, with TRBD1 matching over 8 bases. Unmatched junction bases numbered 5, after V lost 4 bases and J lost 1 base. This CDR3 spans 16 amino acids. CDR1 is SGHTA, CDR2 FQGTGA, per germline. The CDR3: CASSYGGTGNTGELFF. DNA for the CDR3: TGTGCCAGCAGCTATGGCGGGACAGGGAACACCGGGGAGCTGTTTTTT.